This T cell receptor beta chain came from a study of CD8 T cells in ankylosing spondylitis. TCRdb re-derived calls from the 5' RACE reads in MiXCR, one entry per CDR3 protein. Altogether over 95,000 distinct CDR3 sequences are present, about 8% being singletons, with the ten largest covering roughly 9.9%. The ends were cut back, 5 bases at V and 15 bases at J, with 16 bases in the middle. The length of the CDR3 is 12 residues. Per germline, CDR1 SGHVS and CDR2 FQNEAQ. The chain recombines TRBV7-8 with TRBJ2-2, with D unresolved. The source material was blood, either unsorted or a sorted T cell fraction (not recorded which). The clonotype was recovered from a male donor with ankylosing spondylitis or in good health (not recorded which). DNA of the CDR3: TGTGCCAGCAGCAAAGACACTCTCCCATTGTTTTTT. Protein product: CASSKDTLPLFF.